This T cell receptor beta chain came from a study of blood T cell repertoires in COVID-19. The repertoire was sequenced with immunoSEQ multiplex PCR; TCRdb's copy has only in-frame clones and lacks some. The repertoire includes some 100,000 clones, 85% to 90% of them detected once, and approximately 5.2% sits in the top ten. Trimming removed 8 bases from V and 4 bases from J; junction bases left unmatched: 7. This CDR3 comprises 14 residues. Germline values: CDR1 MDHEN, CDR2 SYDVKM. The J gene is TRBJ2-1, the V gene TRBV28; 8 bases are shared with TRBD2. Sample: peripheral blood. This receptor was identified in an elderly woman with active COVID-19. This CDR3 reads CASGSGNLYNEQFF. The CDR3 region has the DNA TGTGCCAGCGGTAGCGGGAATTTATACAATGAGCAGTTCTTC.